A selection of T cell receptor beta chains follows, all from one sample in a study of PD-L1 blockade in urothelial cancer. The data were produced by immunoSEQ multiplex PCR, yet TCRdb's version contains in-frame clones alone and is incomplete. Among approximately 100,000 clones listed, around 82% were seen once. Here the sequenced sample was PBMCs, taken around atezolizumab (anti-PD-L1) treatment. Source of these receptors: a man in his fifties with urothelial cancer. CDR3s include the opening cysteine and the closing phenylalanine or tryptophan. The D gene is left open where the match is weak. The size field is filled for only some rows; it gives once, few, many or a size class.

D gene	clone size	V gene	J gene	CDR3 protein	CDR3 DNA
TRBD1	NA	TRBV6-1	TRBJ2-6	CASRTGDAGANVLTF	TGTGCCAGCAGGACAGGGGATGCCGGGGCCAACGTCCTGACTTTC
NA	NA	TRBV4-1	TRBJ2-1	CASSQVDMVSYNEQFF	TGCGCCAGCAGCCAAGTCGATATGGTTAGTTACAATGAGCAGTTCTTC
TRBD2	once	TRBV28	TRBJ2-3	CASSSPTSGLTDTQYF	TGTGCCAGCAGTTCCCCGACTAGCGGACTTACAGATACGCAGTATTTT
TRBD1	NA	TRBV25-1	TRBJ1-4	CASSATGPNEKLFF	TGTGCCAGCAGTGCGACAGGGCCTAATGAAAAACTGTTTTTT
NA	NA	TRBV19	TRBJ2-4	CASSPRTLENIQYF	TGTGCCAGTAGTCCGCGGACTTTGGAAAACATTCAGTACTTC
TRBD2	NA	TRBV6-6	TRBJ2-5	CASTTSGSLQETQYF	TGTGCCAGCACCACTAGCGGGAGCCTTCAAGAGACCCAGTACTTC
NA	once	TRBV2	TRBJ1-4	CASSPRGRTNEKLFF	TGTGCCAGCAGCCCCCGGGGGAGAACTAATGAAAAACTGTTTTTT
NA	NA	TRBV18	TRBJ2-3	CATGTRTDTQYF	TGTGCCACAGGGACTCGCACAGATACGCAGTATTTT
NA	NA	TRBV5-4	TRBJ1-3	CASSFQSGNTIYF	TGTGCCAGCAGCTTTCAATCTGGAAACACCATATATTTT
TRBD1	NA	TRBV30	TRBJ2-7	CAWSGQGALEQYF	TGTGCCTGGAGTGGACAGGGGGCGCTTGAGCAGTACTTC
TRBD1	NA	TRBV11-2	TRBJ1-1	CASSLAGQGPPPAFF	TGTGCCAGCAGCTTAGCCGGACAGGGCCCCCCCCCAGCTTTCTTT
NA	NA	TRBV18	TRBJ2-7	CASSPGGATYEQYF	TGTGCCAGCTCACCCGGGGGAGCCACCTACGAGCAGTACTTC
NA	NA	TRBV28	TRBJ1-5	CASRDRGRTSNQPQHF	TGTGCCAGCAGAGACCGAGGGCGGACGAGCAATCAGCCCCAGCATTTT
TRBD2	once	TRBV5-1	TRBJ2-1	CASSLLASEEQFF	TGCGCCAGCAGCTTACTAGCGTCCGAAGAGCAGTTCTTC